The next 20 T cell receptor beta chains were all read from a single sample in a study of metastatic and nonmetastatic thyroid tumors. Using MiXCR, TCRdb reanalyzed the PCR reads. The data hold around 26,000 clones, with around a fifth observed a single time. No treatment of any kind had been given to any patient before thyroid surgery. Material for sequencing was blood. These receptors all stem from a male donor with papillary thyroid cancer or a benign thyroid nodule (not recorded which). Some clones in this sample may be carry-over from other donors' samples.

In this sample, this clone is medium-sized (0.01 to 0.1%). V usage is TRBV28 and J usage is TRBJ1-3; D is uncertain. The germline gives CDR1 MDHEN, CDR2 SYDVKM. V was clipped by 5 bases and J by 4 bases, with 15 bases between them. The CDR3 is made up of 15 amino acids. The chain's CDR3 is CASSLTSPGGNTIYF. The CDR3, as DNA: TGTGCCAGCAGTCTGACAAGTCCGGGGGGAAACACCATATATTTT.

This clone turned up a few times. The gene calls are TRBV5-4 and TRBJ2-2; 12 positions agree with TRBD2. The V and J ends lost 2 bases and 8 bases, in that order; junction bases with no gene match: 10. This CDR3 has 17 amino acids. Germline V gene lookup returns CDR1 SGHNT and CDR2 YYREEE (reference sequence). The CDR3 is CASSFTSTSGSLGELFF. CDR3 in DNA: TGTGCCAGCAGCTTTACTTCGACTAGCGGGAGTTTGGGGGAGCTGTTTTTT.

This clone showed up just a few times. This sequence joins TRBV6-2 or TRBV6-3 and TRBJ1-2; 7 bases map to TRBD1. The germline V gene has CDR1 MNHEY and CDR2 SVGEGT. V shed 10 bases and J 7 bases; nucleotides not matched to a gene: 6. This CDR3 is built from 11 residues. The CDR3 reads CATTDRVGYTF. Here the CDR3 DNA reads TGTGCCACCACCGACAGGGTTGGCTACACCTTC.

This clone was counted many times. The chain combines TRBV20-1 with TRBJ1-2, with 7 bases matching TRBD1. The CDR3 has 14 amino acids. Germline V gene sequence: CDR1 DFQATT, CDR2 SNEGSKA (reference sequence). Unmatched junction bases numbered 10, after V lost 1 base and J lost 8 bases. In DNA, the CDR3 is TGCAGTGCTAGAGTGGACAGGCCCTGGGAGGGCTACACCTTC. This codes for CSARVDRPWEGYTF.

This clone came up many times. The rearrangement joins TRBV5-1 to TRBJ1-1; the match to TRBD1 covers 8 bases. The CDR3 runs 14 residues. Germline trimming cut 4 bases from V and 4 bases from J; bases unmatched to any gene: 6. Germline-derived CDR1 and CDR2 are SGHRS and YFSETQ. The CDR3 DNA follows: TGCGCCAGCAGCGCGGACAGGGCGGGCACTGAAGCTTTCTTT. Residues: CASSADRAGTEAFF.

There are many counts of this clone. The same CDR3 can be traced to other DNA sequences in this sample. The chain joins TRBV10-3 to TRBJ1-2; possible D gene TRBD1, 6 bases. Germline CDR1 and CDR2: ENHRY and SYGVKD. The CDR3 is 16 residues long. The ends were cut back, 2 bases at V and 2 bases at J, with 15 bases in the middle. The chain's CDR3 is CAISEGPGAANYGYTF. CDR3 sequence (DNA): TGTGCCATCAGTGAGGGGCCGGGGGCCGCGAACTATGGCTACACCTTC.

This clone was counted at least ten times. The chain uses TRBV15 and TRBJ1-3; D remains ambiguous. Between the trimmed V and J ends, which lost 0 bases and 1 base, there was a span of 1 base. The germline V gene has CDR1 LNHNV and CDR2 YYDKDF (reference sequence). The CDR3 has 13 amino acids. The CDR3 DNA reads TGTGCCACCAGCAGAGATTCTGGAAACACCATATATTTT. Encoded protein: CATSRDSGNTIYF.

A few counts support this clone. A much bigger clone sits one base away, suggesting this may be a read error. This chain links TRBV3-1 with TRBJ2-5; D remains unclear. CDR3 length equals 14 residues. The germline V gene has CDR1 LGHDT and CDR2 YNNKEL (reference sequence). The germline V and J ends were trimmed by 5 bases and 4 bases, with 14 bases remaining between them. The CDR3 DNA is TGTGCCAGCAGCACGGCATGGGCCGGAGAGACCCAGTACTTC. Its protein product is CASSTAWAGETQYF.

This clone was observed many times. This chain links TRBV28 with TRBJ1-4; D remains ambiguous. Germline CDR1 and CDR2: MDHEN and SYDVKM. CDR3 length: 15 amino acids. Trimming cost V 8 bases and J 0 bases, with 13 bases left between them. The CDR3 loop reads CASSPSSATNEKLFF. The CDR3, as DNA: TGTGCCAGCTCACCTTCGAGCGCAACTAATGAAAAACTGTTTTTT.

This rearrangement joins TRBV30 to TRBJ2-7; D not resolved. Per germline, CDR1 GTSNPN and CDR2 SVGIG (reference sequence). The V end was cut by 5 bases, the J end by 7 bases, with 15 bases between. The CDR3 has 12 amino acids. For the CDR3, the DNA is TGTGCCTGGGTCCGGTACTCCCCGGAGCAGTACTTC. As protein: CAWVRYSPEQYF.

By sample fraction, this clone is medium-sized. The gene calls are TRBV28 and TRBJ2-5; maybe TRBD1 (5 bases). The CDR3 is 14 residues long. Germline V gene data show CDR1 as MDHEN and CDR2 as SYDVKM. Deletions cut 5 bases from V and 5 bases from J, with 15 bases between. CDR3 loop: CASSPPGLGETQYF. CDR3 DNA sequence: TGTGCCAGCAGTCCGCCAGGGTTGGGGGAGACCCAGTACTTC.

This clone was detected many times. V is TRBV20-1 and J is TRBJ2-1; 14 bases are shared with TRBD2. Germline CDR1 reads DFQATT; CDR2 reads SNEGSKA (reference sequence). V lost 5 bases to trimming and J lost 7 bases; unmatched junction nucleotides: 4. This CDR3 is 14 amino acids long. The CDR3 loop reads CSASGTSGSNEQFF. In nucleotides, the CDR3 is TGCAGTGCTTCCGGGACTAGCGGGAGTAATGAGCAGTTCTTC.

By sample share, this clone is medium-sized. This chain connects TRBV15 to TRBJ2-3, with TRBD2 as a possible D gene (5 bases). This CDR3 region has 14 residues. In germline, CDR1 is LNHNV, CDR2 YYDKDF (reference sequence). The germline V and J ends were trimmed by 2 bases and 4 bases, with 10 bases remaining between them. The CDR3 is CATSRRERSDTQYF. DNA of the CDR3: TGTGCCACCAGCAGACGGGAACGGTCAGATACGCAGTATTTT.

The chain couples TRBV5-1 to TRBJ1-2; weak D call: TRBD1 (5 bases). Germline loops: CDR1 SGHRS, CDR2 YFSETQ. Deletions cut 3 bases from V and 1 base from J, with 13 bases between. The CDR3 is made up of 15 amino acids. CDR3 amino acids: CASSSAGTHNYGYTF. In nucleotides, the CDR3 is TGCGCCAGCAGCTCAGCAGGGACGCATAACTATGGCTACACCTTC.

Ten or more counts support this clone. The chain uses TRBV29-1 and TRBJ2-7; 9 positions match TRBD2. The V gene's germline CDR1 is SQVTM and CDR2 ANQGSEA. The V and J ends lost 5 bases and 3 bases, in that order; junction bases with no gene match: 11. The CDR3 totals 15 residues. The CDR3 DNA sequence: TGCAGCGTTCTCCCTTTAGCGGGAGCGGGCTACGAGCAGTACTTC. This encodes CSVLPLAGAGYEQYF.

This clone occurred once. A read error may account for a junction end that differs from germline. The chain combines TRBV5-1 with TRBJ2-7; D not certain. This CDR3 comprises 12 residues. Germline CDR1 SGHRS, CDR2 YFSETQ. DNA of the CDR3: TGCACCAGCAGCTTGTACAACAGCGAGCAGTACTTC. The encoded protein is CTSSLYNSEQYF.

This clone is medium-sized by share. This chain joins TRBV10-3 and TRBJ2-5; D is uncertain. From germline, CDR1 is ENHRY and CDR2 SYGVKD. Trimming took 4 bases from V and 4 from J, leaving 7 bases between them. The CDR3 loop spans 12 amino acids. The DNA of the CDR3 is TGTGCCATCAGTGGGGTATCAGAGACCCAGTACTTC. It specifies CAISGVSETQYF.

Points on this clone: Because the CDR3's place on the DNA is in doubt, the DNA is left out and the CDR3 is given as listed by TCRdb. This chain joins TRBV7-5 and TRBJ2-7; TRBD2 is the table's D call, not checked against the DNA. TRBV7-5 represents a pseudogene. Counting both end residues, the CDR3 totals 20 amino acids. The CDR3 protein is CISVPTAVRPRGTGAYEQYF.

This CDR3 reads CASSQVDRMDTQYF. The CDR3 DNA sequence: TGTGCCAGCAGCCAAGTTGACAGAATGGATACGCAGTATTTT. The gene calls are TRBV3-1 and TRBJ2-3; TRBD1 is a possible D gene (5 bases). Germline loops: CDR1 LGHDT, CDR2 YNNKEL (reference sequence). The CDR3 spans 14 residues. V was clipped by 1 base and J by 6 bases, with 11 bases between them.

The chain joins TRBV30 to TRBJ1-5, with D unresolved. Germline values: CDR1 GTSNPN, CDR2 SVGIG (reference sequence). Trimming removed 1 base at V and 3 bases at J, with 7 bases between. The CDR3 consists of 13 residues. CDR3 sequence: CAWSEWFNQPQHF. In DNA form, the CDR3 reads TGTGCCTGGAGTGAGTGGTTCAATCAGCCCCAGCATTTT.